This T cell receptor beta chain was captured in a study of T cell changes during pregnancy in multiple sclerosis. The assay was immunoSEQ multiplex PCR, and TCRdb's table has in-frame clones only and misses some. The table records almost 55,000 clones, about 92% of them present only once. Germline trimming cut 4 bases from V and 0 bases from J; bases unmatched to any gene: 2. The CDR3 length is 15 residues. Germline lookup yields CDR1 MNHEY and CDR2 SMNVEV (reference sequence). The sequencing used CD8+ T cells from peripheral blood mononuclear cells, collected before pregnancy. The chain carries TRBV27 and TRBJ2-1; 8 nucleotides agree with TRBD1. This TCR was recovered from a female donor with multiple sclerosis, enrolled in a pregnancy study. CDR3 bases: TGTGCCAGCAGTTCCGGGACAGGCTCCTACAATGAGCAGTTCTTC. Amino acid sequence: CASSSGTGSYNEQFF.